This T cell receptor (beta chain) comes out of a study of spatial heterogeneity in lung cancer (dated by TCRdb to between 2018 and 2020). Describing the broader study: The donors were more than 60 patients from the lung TRACERx cohort who had early-stage, untreated non-small cell lung cancer. In the raw uncorrected reads, each unique combination of TCR and UMI appeared on average more than ten times. Both alpha and beta chains were TCR-sequenced in samples taken at surgery, namely 220 tumor regions, approximately 63 matched nontumor lung samples and 55 to 60 PBMC samples. Follow-up PBMC samples were sequenced whenever the samples were available, and the median time to follow-up was around two years after resection. TCR repertoire features were related to nonsynonymous mutation counts determined by whole-exome sequencing of tumor tissue. The study quantitatively compared TCR alpha and beta repertoires across multiple tumor regions, matched nontumor lung and blood in non-small cell lung cancer. More beta-chain than alpha-chain transcripts were consistently detected, likely reflecting higher beta-chain transcript abundance.

Cut back by 1 base and 0 bases, the V and J ends lie 7 bases apart. In the germline V gene, CDR1 corresponds to SGHTA and CDR2 to FQGNSA. Taken from cysteine to phenylalanine, the CDR3 has 15 residues. Just CDR3 DNA is preserved here, 45 bases in frame from base 1. What the authors observed across the whole study: Ubiquitous expanded tumor TCRs showed up in blood more often at tumor resection than at routine follow-up. Comparisons of baseline and follow-up blood repertoires included only approximately 13 patients. Confirming at a functional level the hypothesis that regional TCRs recognize regional mutations was considered to require additional single-cell paired TCR alpha and beta sequencing.

Libraries were constructed by 5' RACE. Sequencing relied on a NextSeq 500. To allow correction of PCR and sequencing errors, the TCR library protocol tagged every TCR cDNA molecule with a unique molecular identifier. Under the source paper's analysis protocol: Decombinator tools were used for TCR identification, UMI-based error correction and CDR3 extraction. Expanded TCRs were defined as those above a frequency of 2 per 1,000, corresponding to the top 1% of the tumor frequency distribution. Renyi diversity was computed with the R vegan package after each repertoire had been subsampled 100 times to 5,000 TCRs. CDR3 similarity networks were built from amino acid triplet string-kernel similarity, connecting CDR3s with pairwise similarity above 0.82. The public reads were reanalyzed by TCRdb: fastp trimming at Q25, MiXCR alignment, in-frame beta chains only. Here each entry gathers all rows of one CDR3 protein and keeps the most common genes and DNA. The V and J calls reflect TCRdb's pipeline rather than the authors' work. In all, the sample holds approximately 93,000 distinct CDR3 sequences, and just under 20% of those were seen once. The ten top clones hold roughly a fifth of the sample.

The time point tag for this specimen amounts to: blood at routine non-recurrence follow-up after resection. Whole RNA extracted from tumor and nontumor lung tissue, or from cryopreserved PBMC samples, was used for TCR sequencing without cell sorting. A patient was chosen for TCR sequencing only when enough RNA was available from at least two tumor regions. Note on this clonotype: Its binding antigen is unknown. Base qualities are not provided; no much larger clone lies one nucleotide away.

Recombination linked TRBV7-2 to TRBJ1-3, and possibly TRBD1, on 6 matching bases. The sequencing used PBMCs, collected at follow-up. The receptor's source is a male donor with early-stage non-small cell lung cancer. The CDR3 here reads CASSLGGPSGNTIYF. The DNA is TGTGCCAGCAGCTTAGGGGGGCCCTCTGGAAACACCATATATTTT. The reference TRBV7-2 and TRBJ1-3 proteins fill in what lies around the CDR3, so the full variable domain reads GAGVSQSPSNKVTEKGKDVELRCDPISGHTALYWYRQSLGQGLEFLIYFQGNSAPDKSGLPSDRFSAERTGGSVSTLTIQRTQQEDSAVYLCASSLGGPSGNTIYFGEGSWLTVV.